The source of this TCR beta chain is a study of OX40 agonist ivuxolimab in advanced cancers. Study as a whole: Subjects had a mean age of approximately 60 years, with a range of 23 to 79; roughly 83% were male.

Assay: immunoSEQ multiplex PCR; the TCRdb copy retains only in-frame clones and omits some. The data contain some 8,300 clones, 70% to 75% of them singletons. Trimming cost V 1 base and J 3 bases, with 10 bases left between them. The V gene's germline CDR1 is LGHNT and CDR2 FRNRAP. This CDR3 is built from 14 residues. Sequenced material: CD4+ or CD8+ T cells sorted from blood, taken in a trial of the OX40 agonist ivuxolimab. This rearrangement joins TRBV12-5 to TRBJ2-7; the D gene is possibly TRBD2 (6 bases). The receptor's source is an adult with an advanced solid tumor such as melanoma, head and neck, liver or kidney cancer. The CDR3 DNA reads as TGTGCTAGTGGTTTGGCCGGGACTGACTACGAGCAGTACTTC. The encoded protein is CASGLAGTDYEQYF.